One sample yielded the 18 T cell receptor beta chains listed below, sequenced in a study of shared clonotypes between healthy human individuals. The assay was immunoSEQ multiplex PCR, and TCRdb's table has in-frame clones only and misses some. Of 520,000 or so clones in the sample, less than 85% are singletons; the top ten hold under 15%. Material: PBMCs. The receptors shown here come from a woman between 40 and 55 years old in good health. Some clones in this sample may be carry-over from other donors' samples.

This clone was counted only a few times. CDR3 in amino acids: CASGREESYEQYF. CDR3 nucleotide sequence: TGTGCCAGCGGGCGGGAAGAATCCTACGAGCAGTACTTC. The chain employs TRBV6-5 and TRBJ2-7; D is perhaps TRBD2 (6 bases). Germline CDR1 MNHEY, CDR2 SVGAGI. This CDR3 comprises 13 residues. V shed 8 bases and J shed 1 base, with 12 bases lying between them.

V and J are TRBV19 and TRBJ2-7, with 11 bases matching TRBD1. The CDR3 runs to 15 residues. Germline loops: CDR1 LNHDA, CDR2 SQIVND (reference sequence). J lost 2 bases, V lost 4 bases, and 4 bases had no gene match. CDR3 in amino acids: CASSRGQGDTYEQYF. The CDR3 coding sequence is TGTGCCAGTAGTAGGGGACAGGGGGATACCTACGAGCAGTACTTC.

The chain couples TRBV11-1 to TRBJ1-2; D is undetermined. V dropped 0 bases and J dropped 0 bases, with 5 bases sitting between them. The germline gives CDR1 SGHAT, CDR2 FQDESV (reference sequence). CDR3 length: 14 residues. The CDR3 here is CASSLAASNYGYTF. The DNA of the CDR3 is TGTGCCAGCAGCTTAGCAGCCTCTAACTATGGCTACACCTTC. The full variable domain, completed using reference TRBV11-1 and TRBJ1-2, is EAEVAQSPRYKITEKSQAVAFWCDPISGHATLYWYRQILGQGPELLVQFQDESVVDDSQLPKDRFSAERLKGVDSTLKIQPAELGDSAMYLCASSLAASNYGYTFGSGTRLTVV.

The rearrangement joins TRBV23-1 to TRBJ2-2; 7 bases map to TRBD1. TRBV23-1 is designated an ORF whose function remains uncertain. V shed 4 bases and J 3 bases; nucleotides not matched to a gene: 5. This CDR3 is 15 amino acids long. This chain's CDR3 is CASSLGTVDTGELFF. Here the CDR3 DNA reads TGCGCCAGCAGTCTTGGGACAGTGGACACCGGGGAGCTGTTTTTT.

A few counts support this clone. The chain couples TRBV20-1 to TRBJ1-1, with TRBD1 matching over 7 bases. The germline V gene encodes CDR1 DFQATT and CDR2 SNEGSKA (reference sequence). CDR3 size: 11 residues. J gave up 5 bases and V 8 bases, and 5 bases lay outside the gene matches. Here the CDR3 DNA reads TGCAGTCGACAGGGTCGGACTGAAGCTTTCTTT. This encodes CSRQGRTEAFF.

The chain is built from TRBV28 and TRBJ1-5; tentative D call: TRBD1 (6 bases). Trimming shortened V by 10 bases and J by 4 bases, and 11 bases separated the two germline ends. This CDR3 has 12 residues. Germline CDR1 MDHEN, CDR2 SYDVKM. CDR3 bases: TGTGCCACCCGGGACATTAATCAGCCCCAGCATTTT. This sequence encodes CATRDINQPQHF.

This chain connects TRBV4-2 to TRBJ2-1; D is perhaps TRBD2 (6 bases). Germline CDR1 is LGHNA and CDR2 is YNFKEQ. Trimming took off 3 bases at V and 6 bases at J, with 15 bases between the two ends. The CDR3 runs to 15 residues. DNA of the CDR3: TGTGCCAGCAGCCAGAAGGGCGGGAAGAGCAATGAGCAGTTCTTC. As protein: CASSQKGGKSNEQFF.

This clone was observed a handful of times. The V and J genes are TRBV6-1 and TRBJ2-7; TRBD1 matches 11 bases. V trimming: 5 bases; J trimming: 6 bases; junction bases outside the gene matches: 6. This CDR3 has 14 amino acids. Germline CDR1 MNHNS, CDR2 SASEGT. CDR3 amino acids: CASSPRTGGFEQYF. The CDR3 DNA sequence: TGTGCCAGCAGTCCTCGGACAGGGGGCTTCGAGCAGTACTTC.

In this sample, this clone turned up once. The chain recombines TRBV5-1 with TRBJ2-3, with 8 bases lining up with TRBD2. J gave up 0 bases and V 0 bases, and 6 bases lay outside the gene matches. In germline, CDR1 is SGHRS, CDR2 YFSETQ. The CDR3 extends over 17 amino acids. This CDR3 is CASSLDGRVSSTDTQYF. The CDR3 DNA reads TGCGCCAGCAGCTTGGACGGGAGGGTTTCTAGCACAGATACGCAGTATTTT.

The rearrangement joins TRBV4-2 to TRBJ1-3, with D unclear. The CDR3 is 17 amino acids. Germline V lookup: CDR1 LGHNA, CDR2 YNFKEQ. Trimming stripped 0 bases from V and 0 bases from J, with 12 bases between. The chain's CDR3 is CASSQDRGWNSGNTIYF. For the CDR3, the DNA is TGTGCCAGCAGCCAAGATCGTGGCTGGAACTCTGGAAACACCATATATTTT.

The V call is TRBV5-6, the J call TRBJ2-7; D might be TRBD1 or TRBD2, each matching 5 bases. Between the trimmed V and J ends, which lost 0 bases and 3 bases, there was a span of 7 bases. CDR1 SGHDT and CDR2 YYEEEE come from the germline V gene. The length of the CDR3 is 13 residues. CDR3 protein: CASSLAGHYEQYF. The DNA of the CDR3 is TGTGCCAGCAGCTTGGCGGGGCACTACGAGCAGTACTTC.

In regard to this clone: The same CDR3 arises from other DNA sequences in this sample as well. The chain couples TRBV28 to TRBJ1-2, with TRBD1 matching over 10 bases. CDR3 size: 14 residues. Trimming removed 5 bases from V and 2 bases from J; junction bases left unmatched: 2. Germline V CDR1 and CDR2: MDHEN, SYDVKM. The CDR3 DNA sequence: TGTGCCAGCAGTGACAGGGGGCCAAACTATGGCTACACCTTC. Encoded protein: CASSDRGPNYGYTF.

The V and J genes are TRBV6-1 and TRBJ1-1, with a weak D call TRBD1 (6 bases). The germline V and J ends were trimmed by 3 bases and 10 bases, with 18 bases remaining between them. The CDR3 loop spans 14 amino acids. In germline, CDR1 is MNHNS, CDR2 SASEGT. CDR3: CASSESTGRVGAFF. CDR3 coding DNA: TGTGCCAGCAGTGAGTCGACAGGCCGGGTCGGAGCTTTCTTT.

The V and J genes are TRBV25-1 and TRBJ1-2; a weak D match, TRBD1 (5 bases). This CDR3 is 15 amino acids long. Per germline, CDR1 MGHDK and CDR2 SYGVNS. V was trimmed by 6 bases and J by 8 bases, leaving 22 bases between them. CDR3 sequence: CASSQRDPTFGGYTF. In nucleotides, the CDR3 is TGTGCCAGCAGCCAGAGGGACCCCACCTTTGGCGGCTACACCTTC.

In the case of this clone: The same CDR3 also results from other DNA sequences found in this sample. This chain's CDR3 is CASSLGQTNTEAFF. The CDR3, as DNA: TGTGCCAGCAGTTTGGGACAGACGAACACTGAAGCTTTCTTT. The genes are TRBV28 and TRBJ1-1; 7 nucleotides line up with TRBD1. V gave up 3 bases and J gave up 1 base; unmatched junction bases: 2. CDR3 size: 14 residues. Germline assignment: CDR1 MDHEN and CDR2 SYDVKM.

The genes are TRBV27 and TRBJ2-1; 9 bases agree with TRBD2. The CDR3 loop spans 17 amino acids. Trimming cost V 4 bases and J 3 bases; bases outside gene matches: 10. CDR1 is MNHEY, CDR2 SMNVEV, per germline (reference sequence). The CDR3 loop is CASSSQGLADGYNEQFF. CDR3 in DNA: TGTGCCAGCAGTTCACAGGGACTAGCAGATGGCTACAATGAGCAGTTCTTC.

The chain is built from TRBV4-2 and TRBJ2-7; D call uncertain. Germline values: CDR1 LGHNA, CDR2 YNFKEQ. V was cut by 1 base and J by 0 bases, with 10 bases left in between. This CDR3 has 15 residues. In nucleotides, the CDR3 is TGTGCCAGCAGCCAAGGGCAATCCAGCTCCTACGAGCAGTACTTC. This translates into CASSQGQSSSYEQYF.

The CDR3, as DNA: TGTGCCAGTAGTGAGGGCAGGACCCCGATTGATGAGCAGTTCTTC. It codes for CASSEGRTPIDEQFF. The chain uses TRBV19 and TRBJ2-1, with D maybe TRBD2 (5 bases). CDR3 length equals 15 residues. V was trimmed by 5 bases and J by 8 bases, leaving 19 bases between them. Per the germline V gene, CDR1 is LNHDA and CDR2 is SQIVND (reference sequence).